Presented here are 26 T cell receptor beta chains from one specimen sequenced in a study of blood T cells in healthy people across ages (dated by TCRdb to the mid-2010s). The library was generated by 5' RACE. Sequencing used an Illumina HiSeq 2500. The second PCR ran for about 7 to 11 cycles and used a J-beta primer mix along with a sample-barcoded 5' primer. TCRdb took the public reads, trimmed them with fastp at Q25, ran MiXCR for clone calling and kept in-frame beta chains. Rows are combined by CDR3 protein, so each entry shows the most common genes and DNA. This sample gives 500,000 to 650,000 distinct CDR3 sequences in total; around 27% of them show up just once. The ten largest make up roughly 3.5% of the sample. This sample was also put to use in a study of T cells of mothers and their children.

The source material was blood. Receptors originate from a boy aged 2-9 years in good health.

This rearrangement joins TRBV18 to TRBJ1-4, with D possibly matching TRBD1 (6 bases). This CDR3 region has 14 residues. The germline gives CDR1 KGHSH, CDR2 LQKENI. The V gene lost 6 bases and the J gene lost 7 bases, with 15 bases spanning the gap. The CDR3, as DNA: TGTGCCAGCTCTCTCCGGGACAAAGCTGAAAAACTGTTTTTT. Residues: CASSLRDKAEKLFF.

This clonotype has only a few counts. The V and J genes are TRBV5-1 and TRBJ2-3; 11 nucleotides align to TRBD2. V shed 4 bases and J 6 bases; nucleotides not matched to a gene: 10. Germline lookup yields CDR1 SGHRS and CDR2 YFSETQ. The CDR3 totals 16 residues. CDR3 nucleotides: TGCGCCAGCAGCCTTGATGGTAGCGGGAGGGCCGATACGCAGTATTTT. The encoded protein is CASSLDGSGRADTQYF.

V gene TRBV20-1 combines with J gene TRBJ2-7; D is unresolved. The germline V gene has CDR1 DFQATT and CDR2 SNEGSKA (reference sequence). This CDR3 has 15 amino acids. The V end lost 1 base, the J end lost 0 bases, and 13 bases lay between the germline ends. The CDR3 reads CSARGGVPHSYEQYF. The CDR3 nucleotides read TGCAGTGCTAGAGGTGGCGTTCCCCACTCCTACGAGCAGTACTTC.

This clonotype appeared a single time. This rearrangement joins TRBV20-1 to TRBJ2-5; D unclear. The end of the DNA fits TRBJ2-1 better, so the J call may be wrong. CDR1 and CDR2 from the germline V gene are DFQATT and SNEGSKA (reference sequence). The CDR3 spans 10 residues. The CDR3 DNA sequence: TGCAGTGCTAGATACGGCCGGCAGTTCTTC. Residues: CSARYGRQFF.

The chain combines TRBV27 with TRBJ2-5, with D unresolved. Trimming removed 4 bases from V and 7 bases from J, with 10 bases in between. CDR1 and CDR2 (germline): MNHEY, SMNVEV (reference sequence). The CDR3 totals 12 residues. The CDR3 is CASSSGDVTQYF. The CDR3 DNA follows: TGTGCCAGCAGTTCCGGTGATGTGACCCAGTACTTC.

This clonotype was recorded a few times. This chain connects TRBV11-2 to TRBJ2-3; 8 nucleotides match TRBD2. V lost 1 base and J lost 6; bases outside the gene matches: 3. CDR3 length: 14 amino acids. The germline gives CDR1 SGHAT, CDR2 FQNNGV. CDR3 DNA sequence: TGTGCCAGCAGCTTAGGGCGGGAGGTTGATACGCAGTATTTT. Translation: CASSLGREVDTQYF.

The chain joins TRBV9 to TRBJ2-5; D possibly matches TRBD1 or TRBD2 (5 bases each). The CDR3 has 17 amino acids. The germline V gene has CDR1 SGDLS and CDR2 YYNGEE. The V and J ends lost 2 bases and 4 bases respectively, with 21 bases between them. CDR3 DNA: TGTGCCAGCAGCGTTAATCCCGGGGCTCCTGACGGAGAGACCCAGTACTTC. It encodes CASSVNPGAPDGETQYF.

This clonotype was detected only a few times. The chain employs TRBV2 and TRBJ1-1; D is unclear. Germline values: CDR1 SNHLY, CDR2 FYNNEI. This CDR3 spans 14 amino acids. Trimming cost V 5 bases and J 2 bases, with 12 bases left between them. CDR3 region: CASSKVWGNTEAFF. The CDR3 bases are TGTGCCAGCAGTAAAGTATGGGGTAACACTGAAGCTTTCTTT.

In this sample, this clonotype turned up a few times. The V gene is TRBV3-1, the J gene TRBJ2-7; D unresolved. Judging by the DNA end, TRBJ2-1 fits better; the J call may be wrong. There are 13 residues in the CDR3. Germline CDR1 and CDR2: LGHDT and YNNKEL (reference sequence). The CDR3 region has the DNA TGTGCCAGCAGCCAAGTCATATTCGATGAGCAGTTCTTC. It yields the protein CASSQVIFDEQFF.

CDR3 coding DNA: TGTGCCATAACCCCACGACAGGGGGCCAACGAGCAGTACTTC. Translating it yields CAITPRQGANEQYF. The chain recombines TRBV21-1 with TRBJ2-7; the table's D call, TRBD1, has no DNA check behind it. TRBV21-1 is deemed a pseudogene. The CDR3 is 14 amino acids.

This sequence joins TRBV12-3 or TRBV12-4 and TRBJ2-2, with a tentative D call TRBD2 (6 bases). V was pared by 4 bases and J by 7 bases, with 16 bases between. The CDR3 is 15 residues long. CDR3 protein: CASSSAPSGGGELFF. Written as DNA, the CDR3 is TGTGCCAGCAGTTCAGCCCCCTCCGGGGGCGGGGAGCTGTTTTTT.

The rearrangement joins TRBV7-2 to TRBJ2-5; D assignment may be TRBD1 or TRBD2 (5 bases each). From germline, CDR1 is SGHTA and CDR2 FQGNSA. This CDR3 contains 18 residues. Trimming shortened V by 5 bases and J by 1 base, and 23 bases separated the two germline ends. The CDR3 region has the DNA TGTGCCAGCAGCATACGTAGTCGGGACGGGGCCTCCCAAGAGACCCAGTACTTC. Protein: CASSIRSRDGASQETQYF.

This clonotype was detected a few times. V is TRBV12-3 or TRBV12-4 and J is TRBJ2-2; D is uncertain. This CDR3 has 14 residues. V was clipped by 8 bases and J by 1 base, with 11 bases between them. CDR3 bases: TGTGCCAGCGGAAATTCAGGGAACACCGGGGAGCTGTTTTTT. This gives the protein CASGNSGNTGELFF.

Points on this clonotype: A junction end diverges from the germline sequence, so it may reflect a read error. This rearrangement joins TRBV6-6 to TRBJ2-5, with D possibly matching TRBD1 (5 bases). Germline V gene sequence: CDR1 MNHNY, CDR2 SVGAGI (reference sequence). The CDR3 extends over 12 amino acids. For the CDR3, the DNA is TGTGCCAGCAGCCAAGGGGCAGAGACCCCGTACTTC. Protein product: CASSQGAETPYF.

The CDR3 nucleotides are TGCAGCGTTGAAGTTCTGAGGGGGGTTGAGCAGTTCTTC. Residues: CSVEVLRGVEQFF. V and J are TRBV29-1 and TRBJ2-5; D could derive from TRBD1 or TRBD2 (6 bases each). The assigned J gene may be wrong: the sequence end matches TRBJ2-1 better. CDR1 is SQVTM and CDR2 is ANQGSEA in the germline V gene. The length of the CDR3 is 13 residues.

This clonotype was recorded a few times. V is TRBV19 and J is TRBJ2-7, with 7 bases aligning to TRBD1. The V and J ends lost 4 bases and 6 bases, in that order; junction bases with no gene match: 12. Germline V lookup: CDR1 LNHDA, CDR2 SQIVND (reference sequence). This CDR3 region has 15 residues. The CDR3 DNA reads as TGTGCCAGTAGTACCCTACCAGACAGGGTAGCCGAGCAGTACTTC. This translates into CASSTLPDRVAEQYF.

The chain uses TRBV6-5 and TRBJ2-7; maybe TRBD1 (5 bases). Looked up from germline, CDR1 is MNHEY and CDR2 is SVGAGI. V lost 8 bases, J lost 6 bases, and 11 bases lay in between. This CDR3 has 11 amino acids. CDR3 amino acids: CASGQGGEQYF. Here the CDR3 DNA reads TGTGCCAGCGGCCAGGGTGGCGAGCAGTACTTC.

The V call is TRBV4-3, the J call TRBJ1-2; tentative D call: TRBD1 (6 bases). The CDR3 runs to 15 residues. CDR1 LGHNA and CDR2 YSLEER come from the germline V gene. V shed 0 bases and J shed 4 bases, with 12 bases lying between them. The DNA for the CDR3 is TGCGCCAGCAGCCAAGATCAGTGGGACACCTATGGCTACACCTTC. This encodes CASSQDQWDTYGYTF.

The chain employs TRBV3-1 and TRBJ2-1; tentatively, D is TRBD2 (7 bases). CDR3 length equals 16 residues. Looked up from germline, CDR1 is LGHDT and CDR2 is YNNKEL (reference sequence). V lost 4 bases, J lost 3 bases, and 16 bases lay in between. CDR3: CASSRGGRVNYNEQFF. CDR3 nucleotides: TGTGCCAGCAGCCGGGGGGGCCGAGTGAACTACAATGAGCAGTTCTTC.

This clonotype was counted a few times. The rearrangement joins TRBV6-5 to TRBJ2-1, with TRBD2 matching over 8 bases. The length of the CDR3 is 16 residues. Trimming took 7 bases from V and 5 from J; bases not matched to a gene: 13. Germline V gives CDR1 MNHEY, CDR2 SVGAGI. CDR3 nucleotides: TGTGCCAGCAATCGAATCGGGAGGGCTGGTAACAATGAGCAGTTCTTC. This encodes CASNRIGRAGNNEQFF.

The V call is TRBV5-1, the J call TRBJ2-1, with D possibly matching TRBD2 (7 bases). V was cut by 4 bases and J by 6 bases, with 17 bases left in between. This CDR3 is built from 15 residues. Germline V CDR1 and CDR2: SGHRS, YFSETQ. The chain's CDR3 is CASSNRGGAANEQFF. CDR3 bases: TGCGCCAGCAGCAATAGGGGGGGGGCGGCCAATGAGCAGTTCTTC.

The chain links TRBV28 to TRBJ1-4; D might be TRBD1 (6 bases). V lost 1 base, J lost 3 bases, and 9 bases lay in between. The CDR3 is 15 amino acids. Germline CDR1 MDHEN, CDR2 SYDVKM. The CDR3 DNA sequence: TGTGCCAGCAGTTTATCCACAGGGTCTAATGAAAAACTGTTTTTT. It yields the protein CASSLSTGSNEKLFF.

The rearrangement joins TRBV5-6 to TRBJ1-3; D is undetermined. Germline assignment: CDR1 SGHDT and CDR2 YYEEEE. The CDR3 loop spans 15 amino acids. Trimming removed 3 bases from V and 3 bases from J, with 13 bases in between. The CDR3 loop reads CASSSAGYRGNTIYF. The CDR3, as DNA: TGTGCCAGCAGCTCAGCAGGATATCGTGGAAACACCATATATTTT.

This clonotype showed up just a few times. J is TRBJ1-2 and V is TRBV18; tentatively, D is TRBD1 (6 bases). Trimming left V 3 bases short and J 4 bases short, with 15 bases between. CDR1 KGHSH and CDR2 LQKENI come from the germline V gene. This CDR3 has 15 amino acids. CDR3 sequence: CASSPSRTAVYGYTF. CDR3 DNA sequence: TGTGCCAGCTCACCTTCCCGGACAGCTGTCTATGGCTACACCTTC.

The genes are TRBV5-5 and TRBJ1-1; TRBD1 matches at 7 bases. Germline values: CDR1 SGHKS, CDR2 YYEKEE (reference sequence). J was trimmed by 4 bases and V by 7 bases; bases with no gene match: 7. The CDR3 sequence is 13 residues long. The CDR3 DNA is TGTGCCAGCGTCAGACAGGGAAGCACTGAAGCTTTCTTT. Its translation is CASVRQGSTEAFF.

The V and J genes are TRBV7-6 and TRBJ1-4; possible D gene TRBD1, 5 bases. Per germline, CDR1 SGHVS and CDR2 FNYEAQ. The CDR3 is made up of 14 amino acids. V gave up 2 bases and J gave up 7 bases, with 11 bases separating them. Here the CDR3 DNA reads TGTGCCAGCAGCTTATCCGGGGGGTTTGAAAAACTGTTTTTT. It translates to CASSLSGGFEKLFF.